Listed below are T cell receptor beta chains from one sample, sequenced in a study of cytomegalovirus exposure and HLA in healthy donors. The assay was immunoSEQ multiplex PCR, and TCRdb's table has in-frame clones only and misses some. This sample has 120,000 or so clones, with less than 85% found just once. What was sequenced was PBMCs. The source of these receptors is a man aged 25-45 years in good health and CMV-seropositive. Both conserved end residues are part of each CDR3. A D gene is named only where the DNA matches it firmly. Where a row states a size, it is once, few, many or the class of an expanded clone; other rows omit it.

cdr3_aa: CAWKDSDFTSGNTIYF
cdr3_nt: TGTGCCTGGAAGGACAGCGACTTTACCTCTGGAAACACCATATATTTT
v_call: TRBV30
d_call: .
j_call: TRBJ1-3
clone_size: .

cdr3_aa: CASSLEGFNEQFF
cdr3_nt: TGTGCCAGCAGCTTAGAGGGGTTCAATGAGCAGTTCTTC
v_call: TRBV9
d_call: .
j_call: TRBJ2-1
clone_size: .

cdr3_aa: CASSNLRAREDGYTF
cdr3_nt: .
v_call: TRBV4-1
d_call: .
j_call: TRBJ1-2
clone_size: .

cdr3_aa: CASSFRRGLNTEAFF
cdr3_nt: TGTGCCAGCAGCTTTAGACGGGGATTGAACACTGAAGCTTTCTTT
v_call: TRBV7-8
d_call: .
j_call: TRBJ1-1
clone_size: once

cdr3_aa: CSVDASGASNEQFF
cdr3_nt: TGCAGCGTTGACGCTAGCGGGGCTTCGAATGAGCAGTTCTTC
v_call: TRBV29-1
d_call: TRBD2
j_call: TRBJ2-1
clone_size: .

cdr3_aa: CSVEGTSGYKETQYF
cdr3_nt: TGCAGCGTTGAAGGGACTAGCGGCTACAAAGAGACCCAGTACTTC
v_call: TRBV29-1
d_call: TRBD2
j_call: TRBJ2-5
clone_size: .

cdr3_aa: CASSHYEQYF
cdr3_nt: TGTGCCAGCAGCCACTACGAGCAGTACTTC
v_call: TRBV28
d_call: .
j_call: TRBJ2-7
clone_size: .

cdr3_aa: CAGSQGLTGLNYGYTF
cdr3_nt: TGCGCCGGCAGCCAAGGTCTGACAGGGTTGAACTATGGCTACACCTTC
v_call: TRBV4-1
d_call: TRBD1
j_call: TRBJ1-2
clone_size: .

cdr3_aa: CACGSGTGGHYSNQPQHF
cdr3_nt: TGTGCTTGTGGATCAGGAACAGGGGGCCACTATAGCAATCAGCCCCAGCATTTT
v_call: TRBV30
d_call: TRBD1
j_call: TRBJ1-5
clone_size: .

cdr3_aa: CASSSGTGRQPQHF
cdr3_nt: TGTGCCAGTAGCTCCGGGACAGGGAGGCAGCCCCAGCATTTT
v_call: TRBV19
d_call: TRBD1
j_call: TRBJ1-5
clone_size: .